This T cell receptor (beta chain) was observed in a study of blood T cell repertoires in COVID-19. At the level of the study: The United States, Italy and Spain supplied acute and convalescent COVID-19 samples. In each case, the material was cDNA or gDNA derived from T cells, B-cell-depleted T cells, or PBMCs.

The CDR3 has 15 amino acids. Germline loops: CDR1 SQVTM, CDR2 ANQGSEA. Trimming stripped 6 bases from V and 3 bases from J, with 20 bases between. Original methodology: Estimation of nucleated cell counts was performed using reference gene primer amplification. Libraries were prepared by immunoSEQ multiplex PCR; TCRdb keeps only in-frame clonotypes and omits some of them. V, J and clone size derive from that table, while D and trimming were established from the DNA sequence. The sample shows about 310,000 clones, around 87% of them seen only once. The chain is built from TRBV29-1 and TRBJ1-2, with a weak D call TRBD1 (6 bases). This sequence originates from a middle-aged man with active or convalescent COVID-19. Material for sequencing was peripheral blood. The chain's CDR3 is CSVAQYDRRYYGYTF. CDR3 in DNA: TGCAGCGTCGCACAGTATGACAGGCGTTACTATGGCTACACCTTC.